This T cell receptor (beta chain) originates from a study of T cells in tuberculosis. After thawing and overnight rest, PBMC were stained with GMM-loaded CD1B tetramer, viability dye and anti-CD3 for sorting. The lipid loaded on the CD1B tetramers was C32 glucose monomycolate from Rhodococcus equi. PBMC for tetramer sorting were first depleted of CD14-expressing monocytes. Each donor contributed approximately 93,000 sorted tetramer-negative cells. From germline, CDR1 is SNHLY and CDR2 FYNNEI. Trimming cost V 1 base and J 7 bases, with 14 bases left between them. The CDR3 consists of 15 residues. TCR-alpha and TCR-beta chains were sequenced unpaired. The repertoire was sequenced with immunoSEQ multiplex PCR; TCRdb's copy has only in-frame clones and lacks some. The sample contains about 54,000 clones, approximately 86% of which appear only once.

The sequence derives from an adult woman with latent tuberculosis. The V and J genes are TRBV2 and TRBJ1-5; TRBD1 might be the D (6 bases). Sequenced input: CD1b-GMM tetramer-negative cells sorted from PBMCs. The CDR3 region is CASSEGLGARQPQHF. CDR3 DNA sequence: TGTGCCAGCAGTGAAGGGTTGGGGGCACGACAGCCCCAGCATTTT.